This TCR beta chain was captured by sequencing in a study of cytomegalovirus exposure and HLA in healthy donors. General observations from the study: Several of the most significant clusters were apparently associated with common viral pathogens in a later analysis. There were some V segments, including TRBV6-2 and TRBV6-3, excluded as indistinguishable. The majority of CMV-associated TCR beta chains were reported as apparently HLA-restricted in a later analysis.

Concerning this clone: What it binds is unknown.

Primers for the PCR totalled 60 Vbeta and 13 Jbeta. Clones were sequenced by immunoSEQ multiplex PCR, and TCRdb holds only the in-frame ones, with some missing. The sample includes around 150,000 clones, 80% to 90% seen only once; the top ten take more than 2%. Germline CDR1 reads SGHRS; CDR2 reads YFSETQ. CDR3 size: 16 residues. Trimming left V 0 bases short and J 8 bases short, with 15 bases between. Healthy donors of bone marrow made up the group. This sequence originates from a man aged 18 to 29 in good health and CMV-seropositive. The chain employs TRBV5-1 and TRBJ1-6; tentative D call: TRBD1 (6 bases). The source material was PBMCs. The CDR3 DNA reads TGCGCCAGCAGCTTGGCCGGGGGGGCGAAGGATTCACCCCTCCACTTT. Translated: CASSLAGGAKDSPLHF.